This TCR beta chain was sequenced for a study of CD8 T cells in Susac syndrome. RNA, at about 0.5 to 1 ug, was reverse transcribed with random hexamers. An immunoSEQ multiplex PCR amplified TCR beta CDR3 over 54 Vbeta and 13 Jbeta. TCRdb recomputed calls from the immunoSEQ multiplex PCR reads with MiXCR, one row per CDR3 protein. The sample has 150,000 to 200,000 distinct CDR3 sequences; 93% are singletons. Sequencing of TCR beta was undertaken in CD8+ and CD4+ T cells derived from blood. V was trimmed by 0 bases and J by 8 bases, leaving 22 bases between them. Germline V gives CDR1 MNHNS, CDR2 SASEGT. This CDR3 has 18 residues.

This TCR derives from a human donor in good health. The chain uses TRBV6-1 and TRBJ1-4; D is uncertain. Sequencing was carried out using CD4+ T cells from PBMCs. In DNA, the CDR3 is TGTGCCAGCAGTGAAGCGAAGAGGGTATCAAAGAAGGAAGAAAAACTGTTTTTT. Its protein is CASSEAKRVSKKEEKLFF.